This T cell receptor beta chain derives from a study of IL-17A CD8 T cells in psoriatic arthritis synovium. The study in broad terms: The study aimed to define the phenotype, molecular profile and function of synovial IL-17A+CD8+ T cells in psoriatic arthritis pathogenesis. What the authors observed across the whole study: Only three patients were included in the TCR sequencing, a limited sample size that the authors acknowledged. Synovial Tc17 cells in psoriatic arthritis were shown by TCRbeta sequencing to be polyclonal (median clonality about 0.08). Cells came from synovial fluid rather than synovial tissue, since no psoriatic arthritis synovial tissue samples were available. Although over 4% of the repertoire was occupied by some individual clones, most synovial CD8+ subsets remained polyclonal. In a couple of patients, many Tc17 clones were found to be shared with the synovial Tc1 population, resulting in Morisita overlap indices above 0.85.

As to this clone: The antigen it recognizes is unknown. No much larger clonotype is one base removed from it; base qualities were not supplied.

CD3+ T cells were isolated magnetically, stimulated for roughly 1.5 hours with PMA and ionomycin, and then labeled using IL-17A and IFNgamma cytokine secretion assays. Synovial fluid effusions were drawn from actively inflamed joints of patients with psoriatic arthritis. For each patient, synovial fluid served as the source from which three memory CD8+ T cell populations were isolated by sorting: Tc1 cells (IL-17A-IFNgamma+), Tc17 cells (IL-17A+) and the bulk memory fraction, allowing their TCR repertoires to be compared. Psoriatic arthritis patients met the Classification of Psoriatic Arthritis Study Group (CASPAR) criteria. Cytokine-secreting cells were counterstained with viability dye and anti-CD3, CD8, CD14 and CD4 antibodies and sorted on a BD FACSAria. In three patients with psoriatic arthritis, sorted CD8+ T cell subsets from synovial fluid were put through TCRbeta sequencing. Synovial fluid mononuclear cells were isolated using Lymphoprep and were cryopreserved in liquid nitrogen prior to use. Roughly 50% fetal calf serum and roughly 10% dimethyl sulfoxide were contained in the cryopreservation medium.

The CDR3 spans 15 residues, from the cysteine through the phenylalanine. Only CDR3 DNA is held: 45 bases, read in frame from base 1. V drops 1 base and J drops 4 bases, leaving 13 bases in between. CDR1 is given as MNHNS and CDR2 as SASEGT, both from the germline V gene. After DNA extraction (Qiagen), TCRbeta V-D-J rearrangements were amplified in a bias-controlled manner and then sequenced at high throughput (immunoSEQ; Adaptive Biotech). In the paper's pipeline: Productive sequences were analyzed at sequence level using the immunoSEQ Analyzer platform. Clonality was calculated as 1 minus Pielou's evenness, so values run from 0 (highly polyclonal) up to 1 (monoclonal). The Morisita index, which runs from 0 (no similarity) to 1 (complete similarity), was used to measure repertoire overlap between subsets. Imported from immuneACCESS, the table was reduced by TCRdb to in-frame sequences with V and J called. These copies leave out some clones; in studies compared against another copy, an unresolved V gene accounts for under half, and the cause of the remainder is not known. Clone size and V and J calls were adopted from that table, with D and trimming inferred from the DNA. This sample is represented by almost 2,000 clones; roughly 70% of them were singletons. The ten largest make up more than 9% of the sample.

Sequencing was carried out using IL-17A+ (IFN-gamma+/-) memory CD8+ T cells from synovial fluid. In light of the paper, this sample's cell subset or site label describes: IL-17A+IFNgamma+/- memory CD8+ (Tc17) cells. Rearrangement joined TRBV6-1 to TRBJ1-1; tentative D gene TRBD1, with 5 bases matching. This sequence originates from a human donor with psoriatic arthritis. CDR3 sequence: CASSEDTGEITEAFF. The nucleotides are TGTGCCAGCAGTGAAGACACGGGGGAGATCACTGAAGCTTTCTTT.